This T cell receptor beta chain appears in the sequencing data of a study of Graves' ophthalmopathy and Graves' hyperthyroidism. Many counts were recorded for this clonotype. Scientists amplified the TCR beta CDR3 regions from RNA transcripts. HTBI primers were employed in first-round RT-PCR, then a second-round multiplex PCR followed. Via MiXCR, TCRdb re-called the multiplex PCR reads, giving one row per CDR3 protein. This sample has roughly 420,000 distinct CDR3 sequences, with under 25% found just once. Aged 18 to 65, hyperthyroidism patients had been newly diagnosed, with under 2 months' duration. PBMCs were density-gradient isolated from 10 ml fresh blood. The clonotype originates from a woman aged 18-29 years with stable Graves' hyperthyroidism. Sequencing was done on a sample of peripheral blood.

CDR3 DNA: TGTGCCAGTCATCAGCCCACCGGGGAGCTGTTTTTT. Translating gives CASHQPTGELFF. The chain has TRBV7-8 and TRBJ2-2; no firm D call. V was cut by 9 bases and J by 4 bases, with 9 bases left in between. The CDR3 covers 12 residues. Germline-derived CDR1 and CDR2 are SGHVS and FQNEAQ.